Listed below are T cell receptor beta chains from one sample, sequenced in a study of blood T cell repertoires in COVID-19. Measured with immunoSEQ multiplex PCR; TCRdb has only the in-frame clones, and not every one. The profile shows about 240,000 clones, around nine tenths of them singletons. Sequencing input: peripheral blood. Receptors originate from a woman in her 70s with active or convalescent COVID-19. CDR3s include the opening cysteine and the closing phenylalanine or tryptophan. The D gene is left open where the match is weak. Size is stated for part of the rows, as once, few or many counts, or as a class when the clone is expanded.

.,.,TRBJ1-6,TRBV9,CASSVQEGSPLHF,TGTGCCAGCAGCGTCCAGGAGGGGTCACCCCTCCACTTT
once,TRBD1,TRBJ2-5,TRBV7-9,CASSFGQGETQYF,TGTGCCAGCAGCTTCGGACAGGGGGAGACCCAGTACTTC
.,.,TRBJ1-1,TRBV5-8,CASSSQGYMNTEAFF,TGTGCCAGCAGTTCACAGGGATATATGAACACTGAAGCTTTCTTT
.,TRBD1,TRBJ1-1,TRBV5-5,CASSTQGAGTEAFF,TGTGCCAGCAGCACCCAGGGGGCAGGCACTGAAGCTTTCTTT
.,TRBD1,TRBJ2-4,TRBV6-5,CASSPQGRAKNIQYF,TGTGCCAGCAGTCCACAGGGGCGAGCCAAAAACATTCAGTACTTC
.,TRBD1,TRBJ1-1,TRBV5-1,CASSARGLLSTEAFF,TGCGCCAGCAGCGCCAGGGGGCTGTTGTCCACTGAAGCTTTCTTT
.,.,TRBJ2-2,TRBV9,CASSPTGVPSHGELFF,TGTGCCAGCAGCCCCACGGGGGTACCCTCCCACGGGGAGCTGTTTTTT
.,.,TRBJ1-1,TRBV3-1/TRBV3-2,CASSQSWGSEAFF,TGTGCCAGCAGCCAATCCTGGGGCAGCGAAGCTTTCTTT
.,TRBD1,TRBJ2-1,TRBV6-5,CASSWEGTGRFNEQFF,TGTGCCAGCAGTTGGGAGGGGACAGGGAGGTTCAATGAGCAGTTCTTC
.,.,TRBJ1-3,TRBV19,CARTGWGNTIYF,TGTGCCAGAACAGGGTGGGGAAACACCATATATTTT
few,TRBD1,TRBJ1-2,TRBV5-1,CASSLGDRSYGYTF,TGCGCCAGCAGCTTGGGGGACAGAAGTTATGGCTACACCTTC
.,.,TRBJ1-1,TRBV9,CASSEGGGPNTEAFF,TGTGCCAGCAGCGAGGGCGGGGGGCCGAACACTGAAGCTTTCTTT
few,.,TRBJ2-1,TRBV4-2,CASSPNGGPSSYNEQFF,TGTGCCAGCAGCCCCAACGGGGGGCCTAGCTCCTACAATGAGCAGTTCTTC
few,TRBD1,TRBJ1-1,TRBV9,CASSEAGGLTEAFF,TGTGCCAGCAGCGAGGCAGGGGGCTTAACTGAAGCTTTCTTT
.,.,TRBJ1-1,TRBV5-4,CASSFPGVSNTEAFF,TGTGCCAGCAGCTTCCCGGGTGTTTCGAACACTGAAGCTTTCTTT
.,TRBD1,TRBJ2-2,TRBV10-2,CASSRTGGANTGELFF,TGCGCCAGCAGTAGGACAGGGGGCGCGAACACCGGGGAGCTGTTTTTT
.,TRBD1,TRBJ1-4,TRBV4-2,CASSFPGQGIEKLFF,TGTGCCAGCAGCTTTCCGGGACAGGGGATTGAAAAACTGTTTTTT
.,TRBD1,TRBJ1-2,TRBV6-2/TRBV6-3,CASSMGTVEGYTF,TGTGCCAGCAGTATGGGGACAGTAGAAGGCTACACCTTC
.,.,TRBJ1-1,TRBV18,CASSPDGPGAFF,TGTGCCAGCTCACCTGACGGGCCAGGGGCTTTCTTT
.,TRBD2,TRBJ2-3,TRBV29-1,CSVEVAGGRGSTDTQYF,TGCAGCGTTGAAGTAGCGGGGGGCAGGGGGAGCACAGATACGCAGTATTTT
.,.,TRBJ1-6,TRBV5-1,CASRETNSPLHF,TGCGCCAGCAGAGAAACAAATTCACCCCTCCACTTT
.,.,TRBJ2-3,TRBV29-1,CSVANHRGGDTQYF,TGCAGCGTTGCTAATCATCGGGGTGGAGATACGCAGTATTTT
.,.,TRBJ2-1,TRBV7-2,CASRPQGTGWGRNYNEQFF,TGTGCCAGCAGACCTCAGGGGACCGGTTGGGGCAGGAACTACAATGAGCAGTTCTTC
.,TRBD1,TRBJ1-6,TRBV5-1,CASSSSSGQGYSPLHF,TGCGCCAGCAGCTCTAGCTCGGGACAGGGTTATTCACCCCTCCACTTT
.,.,TRBJ2-1,TRBV4-1,CASSVSQADEQFF,TGCGCCAGCAGCGTATCCCAGGCCGATGAGCAGTTCTTC
.,TRBD1,TRBJ1-2,TRBV12-3/TRBV12-4,CASSLGTVLGYTF,TGTGCCAGCAGTTTGGGGACAGTCCTTGGGTACACCTTC
few,.,TRBJ1-3,TRBV9,CASSVGAGNPSGNTIYF,TGTGCCAGCAGCGTAGGGGCAGGGAACCCCTCTGGAAACACCATATATTTT
.,TRBD1,TRBJ2-7,TRBV29-1,CSVVGTGKSYEQYF,TGCAGCGTTGTCGGGACAGGGAAGTCCTACGAGCAGTACTTC
.,TRBD2,TRBJ2-1,TRBV11-3,CASSLGQAGGEQFF,TGTGCCAGCAGCTTAGGACAGGCGGGGGGTGAGCAGTTCTTC
few,.,TRBJ2-7,TRBV7-9,CASSLPRQEQYF,TGTGCCAGCAGCTTACCGCGTCAAGAGCAGTACTTC
.,TRBD1,TRBJ1-5,TRBV7-2,CASSPRTGNNQPQHF,TGTGCCAGCAGCCCGAGGACAGGCAACAATCAGCCCCAGCATTTT
.,TRBD2,TRBJ2-3,TRBV18,CASSVTSGVGTDTQYF,TGTGCCAGCTCAGTGACTAGCGGGGTTGGCACAGATACGCAGTATTTT
.,TRBD1,TRBJ2-7,TRBV5-5,CASSFSDRVDYEQYF,TGTGCCAGCAGCTTCTCCGACAGGGTGGATTACGAGCAGTACTTC
.,.,TRBJ1-1,TRBV19,CASSVDSVNTEAFF,TGTGCCAGTTCAGTGGACTCGGTGAACACTGAAGCTTTCTTT
once,TRBD1,TRBJ1-2,TRBV6-5,CASGGQGYGYTF,TGTGCCAGCGGGGGACAGGGATATGGCTACACCTTC
once,.,TRBJ1-6,TRBV27,CASRSQVSPLHF,TGTGCCAGCAGATCACAGGTATCACCCCTCCACTTT
.,.,TRBJ2-2,TRBV20-1,CSASLRFTGELFF,TGCAGTGCTAGTTTGCGGTTTACCGGGGAGCTGTTTTTT
.,TRBD1,TRBJ2-5,TRBV5-4,CASTRQGERETQYF,TGTGCCAGCACCCGACAGGGGGAAAGGGAGACCCAGTACTTC
.,TRBD1,TRBJ1-1,TRBV7-3,CASSPTGQGTEAFF,TGTGCCAGCAGCCCTACTGGACAGGGCACTGAAGCTTTCTTT
.,.,TRBJ2-4,TRBV4-1,CASSQEEGTKNIQYF,TGCGCCAGCAGCCAAGAAGAGGGTACCAAAAACATTCAGTACTTC
once,.,TRBJ1-5,TRBV19,CASSIDFAGINQPQHF,TGTGCCAGTAGTATAGATTTCGCAGGGATCAATCAGCCCCAGCATTTT
.,.,TRBJ2-3,TRBV19,CASSMGGAGSDTQYF,TGTGCCAGTAGTATGGGCGGGGCGGGGTCAGATACGCAGTATTTT
.,TRBD2,TRBJ2-5,TRBV29-1,CSVALAGVETQYF,TGCAGCGTTGCGCTAGCGGGGGTTGAGACCCAGTACTTC
few,TRBD1,TRBJ1-2,TRBV10-3,CAISQDRSYGYTF,TGTGCCATCAGCCAGGACAGGAGCTATGGCTACACCTTC
.,TRBD1,TRBJ1-5,TRBV5-1,CASSLLPGQGADQPQHF,TGCGCCAGCAGCTTGCTTCCAGGACAGGGGGCCGACCAGCCCCAGCATTTT
.,TRBD1,TRBJ1-6,TRBV6-5,CASRPTGQGHSPLHF,TGTGCCAGCAGGCCTACGGGACAGGGCCATTCACCCCTCCACTTT
.,.,TRBJ1-4,TRBV29-1,CSVSDRPTNEKLFF,TGCAGCGTCTCAGACAGGCCAACTAATGAAAAACTGTTTTTT
.,.,TRBJ1-6,TRBV20-1,CSASARERTLHF,TGCAGTGCTAGTGCCAGGGAAAGGACCCTCCACTTT
.,.,TRBJ1-1,TRBV12-3/TRBV12-4,CASNGVNTEAFF,TGTGCCAGCAACGGGGTTAACACTGAAGCTTTCTTT
.,TRBD1,TRBJ1-4,TRBV5-6,CASSLGQAVEKLFF,TGTGCCAGCAGCCTGGGACAGGCTGTTGAAAAACTGTTTTTT
.,TRBD2,TRBJ2-7,TRBV19,CASSTAASGLYEQYF,TGTGCCAGTAGTACAGCGGCTAGCGGGCTCTACGAGCAGTACTTC
.,TRBD1,TRBJ1-6,TRBV27,CASSFAQGNSPLHF,TGTGCCAGCAGTTTCGCACAGGGGAATTCACCCCTCCACTTT
.,TRBD1,TRBJ1-1,TRBV19,CATHPGQVNTEAFF,TGTGCCACCCACCCGGGACAGGTGAACACTGAAGCTTTCTTT
.,TRBD1,TRBJ2-7,TRBV15,CATSSTRQGLIYEQYF,TGTGCCACCAGCAGCACCCGACAGGGATTAATCTACGAGCAGTACTTC